This passage covers 8 T cell receptor beta chains from one sample sequenced in a study of cytomegalovirus exposure and HLA in healthy donors. The PCR was carried out with 60 Vbeta primers and 13 Jbeta primers. Profiled with immunoSEQ multiplex PCR; TCRdb holds only in-frame clones, not every one. The sample records about 80,000 clones, less than 85% being singletons. Sequencing was carried out using PBMCs. Receptor source: a human donor in good health.

The J gene is TRBJ2-1, the V gene TRBV5-4; 7 bases are shared with TRBD1. Germline lookup yields CDR1 SGHNT and CDR2 YYREEE (reference sequence). The CDR3 length is 15 residues. V trimming: 0 bases; J trimming: 4 bases; junction bases outside the gene matches: 4. The CDR3 nucleotides are TGTGCCAGCAGCTTGGAGGGGGCTGGTTACAATGAGCAGTTCTTC. Amino acids: CASSLEGAGYNEQFF.

The chain joins TRBV30 to TRBJ1-3; D not certain. Germline CDR1 and CDR2: GTSNPN and SVGIG (reference sequence). Trimming took off 3 bases at V and 0 bases at J, with 6 bases between the two ends. The CDR3 is made up of 13 amino acids. CDR3 DNA sequence: TGTGCCTGGAGGAGTAACTCTGGAAACACCATATATTTT. It codes for CAWRSNSGNTIYF.

This chain joins TRBV1 and TRBJ2-1; the table's D call, TRBD2, has no DNA check behind it. TRBV1 counts as a pseudogene. CDR3 size: 20 residues. This chain's CDR3 is CTSSRPLQASLRMEADEQFF. CDR3 DNA: TGCACCAGCAGCCGCCCGCTGCAGGCTAGCCTCCGGATGGAAGCAGATGAGCAGTTCTTC.

The chain uses TRBV16 and TRBJ1-1; perhaps TRBD1 as D (5 bases). Between the trimmed V and J ends, which lost 2 bases and 3 bases, there was a span of 13 bases. From germline, CDR1 is KGHSY and CDR2 FQNENV. The CDR3 is 15 residues long. CDR3 loop: CASSQPGGGDTEAFF. CDR3 nucleotide sequence: TGTGCCAGCAGCCAACCCGGGGGAGGGGACACTGAAGCTTTCTTT. Full variable domain (missing parts from reference TRBV16 and TRBJ1-1): GEEVAQTPKHLVRGEGQKAKLYCAPIKGHSYVFWYQQVLKNEFKFLISFQNENVFDETGMPKERFSAKCLPNSPCSLEIQATKLEDSAVYFCASSQPGGGDTEAFFGQGTRLTVV.

V and J are TRBV2 and TRBJ1-3, with a tentative D call TRBD1 (6 bases). With 10 bases removed from V and 3 bases from J, the gap between germline ends came to 10 bases. The CDR3 spans 12 residues. Per germline, CDR1 SNHLY and CDR2 FYNNEI. Here the CDR3 reads CAISTGGNTIYF. In nucleotides, the CDR3 is TGTGCCATCTCGACAGGTGGAAACACCATATATTTT. Using reference TRBV2 and TRBJ1-3 for the parts outside the CDR3, the full variable domain is EPEVTQTPSHQVTQMGQEVILRCVPISNHLYFYWYRQILGQKVEFLVSFYNNEISEKSEIFDDQFSVERPDGSNFTLKIRSTKLEDSAMYFCAISTGGNTIYFGEGSWLTVV.

The rearrangement links TRBV5-6 to TRBJ2-5, with 8 bases aligning to TRBD2. The length of the CDR3 is 14 residues. Trimming at V came to 0 bases and at J to 5 bases, leaving 3 bases not matched to a gene. CDR1 and CDR2 from the germline V gene are SGHDT and YYEEEE. Here the CDR3 DNA reads TGTGCCAGCAGCTTGGAGGCTAGCGGGGAGACCCAGTACTTC. Its translation is CASSLEASGETQYF.

This chain joins TRBV7-9 and TRBJ2-3; 14 positions agree with TRBD2. Germline assignment: CDR1 SEHNR and CDR2 FQNEAQ (reference sequence). V lost 5 bases, J lost 4 bases, and 5 bases stayed unmatched. This CDR3 contains 16 residues. The CDR3 sequence is CASSLGTSGGPDTQYF. For the CDR3, the DNA is TGTGCCAGCAGCCTCGGGACTAGCGGGGGTCCAGATACGCAGTATTTT.

This rearrangement joins TRBV30 to TRBJ2-1, with 11 bases lining up with TRBD2. CDR1 is GTSNPN, CDR2 SVGIG, per germline (reference sequence). CDR3 length: 18 amino acids. Unmatched junction bases numbered 12, after V lost 2 bases and J lost 3 bases. In DNA form, the CDR3 reads TGTGCCTGGAGTCTCCCCTTGACTAGCGGGGATTTCTACAATGAGCAGTTCTTC. The encoded protein is CAWSLPLTSGDFYNEQFF. Variable domain in full (rest from reference TRBV30 and TRBJ2-1): SQTIHQWPATLVQPVGSPLSLECTVEGTSNPNLYWYRQAAGRGLQLLFYSVGIGQISSEVPQNLSASRPQDRQFILSSKKLLLSDSGFYLCAWSLPLTSGDFYNEQFFGPGTRLTVL.